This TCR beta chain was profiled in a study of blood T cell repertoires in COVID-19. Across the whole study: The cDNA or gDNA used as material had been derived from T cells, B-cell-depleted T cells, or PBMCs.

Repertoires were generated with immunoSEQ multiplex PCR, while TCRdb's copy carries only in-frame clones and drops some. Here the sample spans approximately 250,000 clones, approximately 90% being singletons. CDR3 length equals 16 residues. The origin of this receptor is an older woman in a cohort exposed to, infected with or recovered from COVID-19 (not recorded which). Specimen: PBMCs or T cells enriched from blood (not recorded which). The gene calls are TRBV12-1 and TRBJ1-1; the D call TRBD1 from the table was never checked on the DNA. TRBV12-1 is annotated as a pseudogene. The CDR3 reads CASSFEDRAEDTEAFF. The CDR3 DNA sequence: TGTGCCAGCAGCTTTGAGGACAGGGCTGAGGACACTGAAGCTTTCTTT.